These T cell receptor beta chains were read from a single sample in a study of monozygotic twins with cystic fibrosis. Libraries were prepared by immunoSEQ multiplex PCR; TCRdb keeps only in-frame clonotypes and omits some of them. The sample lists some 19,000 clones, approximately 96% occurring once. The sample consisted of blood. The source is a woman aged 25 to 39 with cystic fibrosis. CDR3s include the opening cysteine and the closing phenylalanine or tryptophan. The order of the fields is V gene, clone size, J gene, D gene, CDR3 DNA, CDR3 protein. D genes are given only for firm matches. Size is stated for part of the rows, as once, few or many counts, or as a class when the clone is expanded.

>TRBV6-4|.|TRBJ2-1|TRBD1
TGTGCCAGCAGTGGACTACCGGGACAGGGAATAGATGAGCAGTTCTTC
CASSGLPGQGIDEQFF
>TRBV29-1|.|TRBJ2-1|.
TGCAGCGCCCACCCCGAGGGGGGGGCAGTCTACAATGAGCAGTTCTTC
CSAHPEGGAVYNEQFF
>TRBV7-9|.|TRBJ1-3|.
TGTGCCAGCAGCTTAGGGACAGTTCAAGGAAACACCATATATTTT
CASSLGTVQGNTIYF
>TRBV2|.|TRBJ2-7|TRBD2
TGTGCCAGCAGTGAACCCCCTTCAGCGGGGGGGGTTTGGGACTACGAGCAGTACTTC
CASSEPPSAGGVWDYEQYF
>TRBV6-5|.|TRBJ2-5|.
TGTGCCAGCAGTCTTGAGGGGGTCGGGGAGACCCAGTACTTC
CASSLEGVGETQYF
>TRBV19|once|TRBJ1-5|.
TGTGCCAGTAGTAAGGGGGACACCACGAATCAGCCCCAGCATTTT
CASSKGDTTNQPQHF
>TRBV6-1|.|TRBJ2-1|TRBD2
TGTGCCAGCAGTGAAAAAACTAGCGGGGGTTATGAGCAGTTCTTC
CASSEKTSGGYEQFF
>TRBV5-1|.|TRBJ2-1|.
TGCGCCAGCAGCTTGTACGAGGGACCGGACAATGAGCAGTTCTTC
CASSLYEGPDNEQFF
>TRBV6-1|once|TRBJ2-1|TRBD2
TGTGCCAGCAGGGGACTAGCGGGGAATGAGCAGTTCTTC
CASRGLAGNEQFF
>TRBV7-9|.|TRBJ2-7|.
TGTGCCAGCAGCTCGGGACAAGAAGGGTACGAGCAGTACTTC
CASSSGQEGYEQYF
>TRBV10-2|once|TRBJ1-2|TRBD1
TGCGCCACCCGACAGGGGGCGGGTGGCTACACCTTC
CATRQGAGGYTF
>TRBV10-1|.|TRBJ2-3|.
TGCGCCAGCACCCGAGGACGGGGGCCAGGTACAGATACGCAGTATTTT
CASTRGRGPGTDTQYF
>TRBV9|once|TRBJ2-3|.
TGTGCCAGCAGCCCTCCTTGGCAGGGCGCAGATACGCAGTATTTT
CASSPPWQGADTQYF
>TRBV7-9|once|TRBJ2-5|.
TGTGCCAGCTCATCCGGTCATGAGACCCAGTACTTC
CASSSGHETQYF
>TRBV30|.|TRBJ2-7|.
TGTGCCTGGAGTGGGGGTTACGAGCAGTACTTC
CAWSGGYEQYF
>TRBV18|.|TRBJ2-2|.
TGTGCCAGCTCACCCTCTCGAGCCGGGGAGCTGTTTTTT
CASSPSRAGELFF
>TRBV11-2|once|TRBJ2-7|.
TGTGCCAGCAGCCAGAGAGTACAGGGCTACGAGCAGTACTTC
CASSQRVQGYEQYF
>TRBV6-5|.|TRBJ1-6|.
TGTGCCAGCAGTTTGACCGCCCCTTCTTCACCCCTCCACTTT
CASSLTAPSSPLHF
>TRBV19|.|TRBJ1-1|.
TGTGCCAGTAGTTGGGGACGGCAGAACACTGAAGCTTTCTTT
CASSWGRQNTEAFF
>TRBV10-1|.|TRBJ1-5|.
TGCGCCAGCAGTGAGTCATGCGTGCAGGCCTTCCATCAGCCCCAGCATTTT
CASSESCVQAFHQPQHF
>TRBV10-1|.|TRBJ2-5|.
TGCGCCAGCAGTGAGTCCGCGGGGTTCGGGGAGACCCAGTACTTC
CASSESAGFGETQYF
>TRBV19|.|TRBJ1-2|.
TGTGCCAGCTCCAGGGGTGGATCCGGTGGCTACACCTTC
CASSRGGSGGYTF
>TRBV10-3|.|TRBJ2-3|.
TGTGCCATCACCCCTTCTAGAGTAGATACGCAGTATTTT
CAITPSRVDTQYF
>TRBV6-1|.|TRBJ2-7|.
TGTGCCAGCAGTGAAGCGTCGCAGTACTTC
CASSEASQYF
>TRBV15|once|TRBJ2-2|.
TGTGCCACCAGCAGAGCGGGGGACACCGGGGAGCTGTTTTTT
CATSRAGDTGELFF
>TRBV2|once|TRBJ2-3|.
TGTGCCAGCAGTGAAGTTGGGGGGCTGAGGACAGATACGCAGTATTTT
CASSEVGGLRTDTQYF
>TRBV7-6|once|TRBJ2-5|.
TGTGCCAGCAGCTTAGCCGGGGAGACCCAGTACTTC
CASSLAGETQYF
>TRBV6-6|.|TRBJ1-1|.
TGTGCCAGCAGTTACTGGGGATCGGACACAGAAGCTTTCTTT
CASSYWGSDTEAFF
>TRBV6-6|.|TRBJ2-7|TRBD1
TGTGCCACTCGGACAGGGTCCTACGAGCAGTACTTC
CATRTGSYEQYF
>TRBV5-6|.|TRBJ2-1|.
TGTGCCAGCAGCAAAGGACGGTTCAGCTCCTACAATGAGCAGTTCTTC
CASSKGRFSSYNEQFF
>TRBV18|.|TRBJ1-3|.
TGTGCCAGCTCACTCCATCCTCCGTCATCTGGAAACACCATATATTTT
CASSLHPPSSGNTIYF
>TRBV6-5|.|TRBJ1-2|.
TGTGCCAGCAGTTTACAACAGGGTATCTATGGCTACACCTTC
CASSLQQGIYGYTF
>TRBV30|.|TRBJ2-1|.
TGTGCCTGGACCGAGCCGGGTCTAGTTAACGAGCAGTTCTTC
CAWTEPGLVNEQFF
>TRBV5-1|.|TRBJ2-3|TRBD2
TGCGCCAGCAGCCTCCCCGGGGGGAGCACAGATACGCAGTATTTT
CASSLPGGSTDTQYF
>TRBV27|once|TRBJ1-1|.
TGTGCCAGCAGCCAAAACCAACTGAACACTGAAGCTTTCTTT
CASSQNQLNTEAFF
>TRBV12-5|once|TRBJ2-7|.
TGTGCTAGTGGTCTCGGTCCTCCCTACGAGCAGTACTTC
CASGLGPPYEQYF
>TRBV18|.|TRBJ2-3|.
TGTGCCAGCTCGTTCAGGGAAACAGATACGCAGTATTTT
CASSFRETDTQYF
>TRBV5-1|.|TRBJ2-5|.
TGCGCCAGCAGCCCTCCAGGAGGGGAGACCCAGTACTTC
CASSPPGGETQYF
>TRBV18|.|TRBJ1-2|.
TGTGCCAGCTCGGCCGGCGGACGGGCGACTAACTATGGCTACACCTTC
CASSAGGRATNYGYTF
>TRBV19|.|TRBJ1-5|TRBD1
TGTGCCAGTAGTAGCCTTTACAGGGGGCAGGGAGCCCAGCATTTT
CASSSLYRGQGAQHF
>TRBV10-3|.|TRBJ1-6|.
TGTGCCATCAGTGAGTCTGGGTCTACACCTAGGCCCCTCCACTTT
CAISESGSTPRPLHF
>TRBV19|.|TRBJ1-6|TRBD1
TGTGCCAGTAGGGACAGGGGAGGCTCCTATAATTCACCCCTCCACTTT
CASRDRGGSYNSPLHF
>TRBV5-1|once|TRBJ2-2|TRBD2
TGCGCCAGCAGCTTGAGAATTAGCGGGGGCCAGAACACCGGGGAGCTGTTTTTT
CASSLRISGGQNTGELFF
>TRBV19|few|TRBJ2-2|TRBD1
TGTGCCAGTAGGCCCATGACAGGGTACGGGGAGCTGTTTTTT
CASRPMTGYGELFF
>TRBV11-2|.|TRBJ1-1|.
TGTGCCAGCAGCTTAGTTGCGAGAACTGAAGCTTTCTTT
CASSLVARTEAFF
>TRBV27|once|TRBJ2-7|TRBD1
TGTGCCAGCAGTTCGTTACTCGGGACAGCTTTCTCCTACGAGCAGTACTTC
CASSSLLGTAFSYEQYF
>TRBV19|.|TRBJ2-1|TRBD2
TGTGCCAGTAGTATCTCGGCGGGGGGTACCTACAATGAGCAGTTCTTC
CASSISAGGTYNEQFF
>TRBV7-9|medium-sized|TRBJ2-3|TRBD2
TGTGCCAGCAGCTTTTGGAGCGGGGGGAGGGATACGCAGTATTTT
CASSFWSGGRDTQYF
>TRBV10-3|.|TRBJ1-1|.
TGTGCCATCACCGCACAGGAGGGTTCTAACACTGAAGCTTTCTTT
CAITAQEGSNTEAFF
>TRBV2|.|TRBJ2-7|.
TGTGCCAGCAGCCTAAGGGGGATCGCCTACGAGCAGTACTTC
CASSLRGIAYEQYF
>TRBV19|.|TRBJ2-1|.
TGTGCCAGTTCCCAAGTGGGGAATGAGCAGTTCTTC
CASSQVGNEQFF
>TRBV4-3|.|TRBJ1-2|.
TGCGCCAGCTCTAGAGGGAGGGGGGCGACTAACTATGGCTACACCTTC
CASSRGRGATNYGYTF
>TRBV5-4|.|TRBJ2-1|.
TGTGCCAGCAGCTTGGAGAATGAGCAGTTCTTC
CASSLENEQFF
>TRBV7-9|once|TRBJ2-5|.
TGCGCCAGCAGCAGACCCGGACATCTTGAGACCCAGTACTTC
CASSRPGHLETQYF
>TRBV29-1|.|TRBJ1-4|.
TGCAGCGGGGGGGACAACTCAGAAAAACTGTTTTTT
CSGGDNSEKLFF
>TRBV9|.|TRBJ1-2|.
TGTGCCAGCAGCGTAGAACCAGACTCCTATGGCTACACCTTC
CASSVEPDSYGYTF
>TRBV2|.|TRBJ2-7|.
TGTGCCAGCAGTGAAGCCCTCGAGCAGTACTTC
CASSEALEQYF
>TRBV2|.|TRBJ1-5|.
TGTGCCAGCAGTGAAAACATTCGAGGAAATCAGCCCCAGCATTTT
CASSENIRGNQPQHF
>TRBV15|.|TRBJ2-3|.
TGTGCCACCAGCAGAGATGGGGTGGGGTTTAGCACAGATACGCAGTATTTT
CATSRDGVGFSTDTQYF
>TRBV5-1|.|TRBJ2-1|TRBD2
TGCGCCAGCAGCTTGGTCTCTAGCGGGGGATTAGGGGGCAATGAGCAGTTCTTC
CASSLVSSGGLGGNEQFF